Following are 13 T cell receptor beta chains from one sample sequenced in a study of blood T cell repertoires in COVID-19 (dated by TCRdb to the early 2020s). Libraries were constructed by the immunoSEQ multiplex PCR assay. TCRdb stores this immuneACCESS table with in-frame sequences only. Part of the clones is absent; in the studies checked, under half of the shortfall reflects unresolved V genes, and no reason is known for the rest. Present in this sample are more than 200,000 clones, 88% of which were seen just once. The ten largest clones capture around 2.8% of the sample. What was sequenced was peripheral blood. All receptors come from a woman in her sixties with acute or convalescent COVID-19.

The chain couples TRBV6-2 or TRBV6-3 to TRBJ2-3; TRBD2 might be the D (6 bases). The CDR3 has 15 amino acids. Trimming stripped 0 bases from V and 2 bases from J, with 9 bases between. In germline, CDR1 is MNHEY, CDR2 SVGEGT. Written as DNA, the CDR3 is TGTGCCAGCAGTTACTCCTCGCGGGACACAGATACGCAGTATTTT. It translates to CASSYSSRDTDTQYF.

The chain has TRBV4-2 and TRBJ1-5; D gene unclear. The CDR3 loop spans 15 amino acids. The V end was cut by 2 bases, the J end by 4 bases, with 12 bases between. CDR1 LGHNA and CDR2 YNFKEQ come from the germline V gene. The CDR3 nucleotides read TGTGCCAGCAGCCAACTTGGGGAGGGTAATCAGCCCCAGCATTTT. Residues: CASSQLGEGNQPQHF.

V gene TRBV19 combines with J gene TRBJ2-7; a possible D gene is TRBD1 (6 bases). Germline V gene lookup returns CDR1 LNHDA and CDR2 SQIVND (reference sequence). There are 14 residues in the CDR3. With 5 bases removed from V and 2 bases from J, the gap between germline ends came to 13 bases. The CDR3 sequence: CASSRGTGTYEQYF. The CDR3 DNA reads as TGTGCCAGTAGTCGGGGCACAGGGACCTACGAGCAGTACTTC.

The chain couples TRBV6-2 or TRBV6-3 to TRBJ2-7; no clear D. This CDR3 spans 13 amino acids. The ends were cut back, 2 bases at V and 3 bases at J, with 8 bases in the middle. Germline V gene data show CDR1 as MNHEY and CDR2 as SVGEGT. The CDR3 here is CASSYADNYEQYF. The DNA for the CDR3 is TGTGCCAGCAGTTACGCCGACAACTACGAGCAGTACTTC.

This clone was seen a few times. The chain links TRBV6-5 to TRBJ1-3; TRBD1 might be the D (5 bases). This CDR3 is built from 13 residues. Germline CDR1 and CDR2: MNHEY and SVGAGI. V lost 8 bases and J 5 bases, leaving 13 bases between the germline ends. The CDR3 DNA reads as TGTGCCAGCGACGGGGACTTCAGAAACACCATATATTTT. Its translation is CASDGDFRNTIYF.

The chain uses TRBV5-5 and TRBJ1-1, with D maybe TRBD1 (5 bases). The V end was cut by 0 bases, the J end by 5 bases, with 14 bases between. CDR3 length: 15 residues. Germline assignment: CDR1 SGHKS and CDR2 YYEKEE (reference sequence). The CDR3 protein is CASSLAWSRETEAFF. In DNA, the CDR3 is TGTGCCAGCAGCTTGGCCTGGTCCAGGGAAACTGAAGCTTTCTTT. Filled out from reference TRBV5-5 and TRBJ1-1, the complete variable domain reads DAGVTQSPTHLIKTRGQQVTLRCSPISGHKSVSWYQQVLGQGPQFIFQYYEKEERGRGNFPDRFSARQFPNYSSELNVNALLLGDSALYLCASSLAWSRETEAFFGQGTRLTVV.

The J gene is TRBJ2-5, the V gene TRBV24-1; D is possibly TRBD1 (5 bases). The CDR3 has 14 amino acids. Per germline, CDR1 KGHDR and CDR2 SFDVKD. V was clipped by 3 bases and J by 1 base, with 8 bases between them. Written as DNA, the CDR3 is TGTGCCACCAGTGATCCTGACAGCCAAGAGACCCAGTACTTC. It codes for CATSDPDSQETQYF.

The genes are TRBV4-2 and TRBJ1-3; 12 nucleotides line up with TRBD1. The V and J ends lost 1 base and 1 base, in that order; junction bases with no gene match: 5. Germline V gene data show CDR1 as LGHNA and CDR2 as YNFKEQ. The CDR3 loop spans 18 amino acids. The CDR3 reads CASSQVGTGGLSGNTIYF. The CDR3 DNA sequence: TGTGCCAGCAGCCAAGTCGGGACAGGGGGCCTGTCTGGAAACACCATATATTTT.

The CDR3 nucleotides read TGTGCCAGCAGTTACTTCGGCGGGAGTCCCAACAATGAGCAGTTCTTC. Translation: CASSYFGGSPNNEQFF. V gene TRBV6-5 combines with J gene TRBJ2-1, with TRBD2 identical over 7 bases. Trimming at V came to 1 base and at J to 5 bases, leaving 8 bases not matched to a gene. The germline CDR1 and CDR2 sequences are MNHEY and SVGAGI. This CDR3 comprises 16 residues.

The V gene is TRBV27, the J gene TRBJ2-1; D might be TRBD1 (8 bases). The CDR3 extends over 14 amino acids. Germline V gene sequence: CDR1 MNHEY, CDR2 SMNVEV (reference sequence). The V end lost 7 bases, the J end lost 3 bases, and 13 bases lay between the germline ends. The CDR3, as DNA: TGTGCCAGCAAACAGGGGGGGAACTACAATGAGCAGTTCTTC. The encoded protein is CASKQGGNYNEQFF.

The genes are TRBV7-3 and TRBJ2-7, with 8 bases matching TRBD1. V lost 2 bases, J lost 6 bases, and 3 bases stayed unmatched. This CDR3 has 13 amino acids. Germline V gene sequence: CDR1 SGHTA, CDR2 FQGTGA. CDR3: CASSLGTGLEQYF. The CDR3 nucleotides read TGTGCCAGCAGCTTAGGGACAGGCCTCGAGCAGTACTTC.

This sequence joins TRBV5-5 and TRBJ2-7; D might be TRBD2 (5 bases). Deletions cut 6 bases from V and 1 base from J, with 17 bases between. The CDR3 loop spans 15 amino acids. The germline V gene encodes CDR1 SGHKS and CDR2 YYEKEE (reference sequence). Written as DNA, the CDR3 is TGTGCCAGCAACTTCCGGATGGGCGGGTCCTACGAGCAGTACTTC. Translation gives CASNFRMGGSYEQYF.

This clone has more than one count but fewer than ten. The chain combines TRBV28 with TRBJ2-7, with 7 bases fitting TRBD2. The CDR3 is made up of 14 amino acids. V dropped 8 bases and J dropped 4; count of bases not matched to a gene: 11. CDR1 and CDR2 (germline): MDHEN, SYDVKM. CDR3 in amino acids: CASALTSAQYEQYF. For the CDR3, the DNA is TGTGCCAGCGCCCTAACTAGCGCCCAATACGAGCAGTACTTC.